The T cell receptor beta chain under discussion was sequenced for a study of T cells in Graves' hyperthyroidism and ophthalmopathy. The investigators amplified TCR beta CDR3 regions from RNA transcripts. In the first-round RT-PCR of the TCR CDR3, the HTBI primer set was used. From the multiplex PCR reads, TCRdb called clonotypes with MiXCR, one entry per CDR3 protein. The sample has roughly 640,000 distinct CDR3 sequences; about a sixth are singletons. The CDR3 runs to 14 residues. The V gene's germline CDR1 is SNHLY and CDR2 FYNNEI. The trim removed 4 bases at V and 5 bases at J, leaving 5 bases unmatched.

This rearrangement joins TRBV2 to TRBJ2-7; TRBD1 matches at 10 bases. The sample consisted of blood. This clonotype originated in a woman between 35 and 50 years old with Graves' ophthalmopathy. The CDR3 here is CASSVPGQGNEQYF. In DNA, the CDR3 is TGTGCCAGCAGTGTCCCGGGACAGGGGAACGAGCAGTACTTC.